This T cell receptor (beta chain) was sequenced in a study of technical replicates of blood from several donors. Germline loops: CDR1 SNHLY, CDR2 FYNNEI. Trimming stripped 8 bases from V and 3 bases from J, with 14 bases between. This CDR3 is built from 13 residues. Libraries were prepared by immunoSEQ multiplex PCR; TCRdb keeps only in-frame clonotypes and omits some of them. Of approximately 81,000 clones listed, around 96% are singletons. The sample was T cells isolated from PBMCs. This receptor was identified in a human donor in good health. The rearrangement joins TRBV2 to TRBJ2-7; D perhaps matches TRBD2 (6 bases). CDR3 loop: CASANGGSYEQYF. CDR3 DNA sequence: TGTGCCAGCGCCAACGGAGGGAGCTACGAGCAGTACTTC. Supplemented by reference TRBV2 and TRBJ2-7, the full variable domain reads EPEVTQTPSHQVTQMGQEVILRCVPISNHLYFYWYRQILGQKVEFLVSFYNNEISEKSEIFDDQFSVERPDGSNFTLKIRSTKLEDSAMYFCASANGGSYEQYFGPGTRLTVT.